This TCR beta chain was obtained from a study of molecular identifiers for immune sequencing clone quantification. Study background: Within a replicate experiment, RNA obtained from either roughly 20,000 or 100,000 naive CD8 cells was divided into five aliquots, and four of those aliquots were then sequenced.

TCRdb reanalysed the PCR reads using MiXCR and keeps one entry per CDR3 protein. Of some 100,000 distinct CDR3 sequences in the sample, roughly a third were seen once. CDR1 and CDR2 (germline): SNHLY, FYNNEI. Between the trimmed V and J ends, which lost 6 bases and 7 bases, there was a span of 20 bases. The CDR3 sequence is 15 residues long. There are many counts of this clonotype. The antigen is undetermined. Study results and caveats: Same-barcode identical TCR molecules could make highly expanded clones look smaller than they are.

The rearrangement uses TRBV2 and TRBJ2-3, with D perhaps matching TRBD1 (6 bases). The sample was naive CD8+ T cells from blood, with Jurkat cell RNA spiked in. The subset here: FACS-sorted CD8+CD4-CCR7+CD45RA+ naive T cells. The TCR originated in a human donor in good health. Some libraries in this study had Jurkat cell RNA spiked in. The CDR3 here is CASRPRGPGTYTQYF. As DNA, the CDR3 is TGTGCCAGCAGGCCCAGGGGACCTGGGACATATACGCAGTATTTT. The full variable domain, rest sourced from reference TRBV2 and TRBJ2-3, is EPEVTQTPSHQVTQMGQEVILRCVPISNHLYFYWYRQILGQKVEFLVSFYNNEISEKSEIFDDQFSVERPDGSNFTLKIRSTKLEDSAMYFCASRPRGPGTYTQYFGPGTRLTVL.